Below, 20 T cell receptor beta chains from the same sample are listed, as sequenced in a study of blood T cells in healthy people across ages. The second PCR ran roughly 7 to 12 cycles with a sample-barcoded 5' primer and J-beta primers. TCRdb re-called the 5' RACE reads through MiXCR, storing one row per CDR3 protein. The data contain 1.5 million to 2 million distinct CDR3 sequences, about 39% of them singletons. Sequencing was done on a sample of blood. The receptors derive from a human donor in good health.

This clonotype was counted only a few times. The chain is built from TRBV6-6 and TRBJ2-6; no clear D. The V gene lost 6 bases and the J gene lost 1 base, with 10 bases spanning the gap. Germline loops: CDR1 MNHNY, CDR2 SVGAGI (reference sequence). The CDR3 consists of 15 residues. For the CDR3, the DNA is TGTGCCAGCAGACCTACGGAATCTGGGGCCAACGTCCTGACTTTC. Translating it yields CASRPTESGANVLTF.

This clonotype was seen ten or more times. The CDR3 is CSVEVSHDRPYEQYF. CDR3 nucleotide sequence: TGCAGCGTTGAAGTCAGCCACGACCGCCCCTACGAGCAGTACTTC. The chain links TRBV29-1 to TRBJ2-7; D gene ambiguous. The CDR3 covers 15 residues. Germline CDR1 reads SQVTM; CDR2 reads ANQGSEA. Trimming removed 1 base from V and 2 bases from J, with 15 bases in between.

The chain uses TRBV7-2 and TRBJ1-2, with 9 bases aligning to TRBD1. The length of the CDR3 is 13 residues. Per germline, CDR1 SGHTA and CDR2 FQGNSA. V was pared by 8 bases and J by 4 bases, with 5 bases of the junction left unmatched. The CDR3 sequence: CASGTGRGYGYTF. The CDR3 coding sequence is TGTGCCAGCGGGACAGGGAGGGGCTATGGCTACACCTTC.

The chain links TRBV20-1 to TRBJ1-5, with D possibly being TRBD1 (5 bases). Deletions cut 6 bases from V and 6 bases from J, with 15 bases between. Germline V gene data show CDR1 as DFQATT and CDR2 as SNEGSKA (reference sequence). The CDR3 totals 13 residues. This CDR3 is CSAIPGQSQPQHF. The CDR3 coding sequence is TGCAGTGCCATTCCAGGACAAAGTCAGCCCCAGCATTTT.

As regards this clonotype: It may be a read error: a sequence one base away is much more abundant. J is TRBJ2-7 and V is TRBV2; D gene uncertain. The DNA end is a closer match to TRBJ2-5, so the J assignment may be wrong. The CDR3 extends over 13 amino acids. Germline CDR1 SNHLY, CDR2 FYNNEI. The CDR3, as DNA: TGTGCCAACAGCCCTAAAGGCCGTTCGACCCAGTACTTC. It codes for CANSPKGRSTQYF.

The table lists this clonotype with a few counts. The chain joins TRBV5-6 to TRBJ2-7; D ambiguous. There are 13 residues in the CDR3. Germline V gene data show CDR1 as SGHDT and CDR2 as YYEEEE. Trimming shortened V by 1 base and J by 6 bases, and 11 bases separated the two germline ends. The CDR3, as DNA: TGTGCCAGCAGCTTGTGGGCCTCCATCGAGCAGTACTTC. Protein sequence: CASSLWASIEQYF.

This clonotype has a handful of counts. The chain uses TRBV11-2 and TRBJ2-5, with TRBD2 matching over 7 bases. J gave up 11 bases and V 1 base, and 10 bases lay outside the gene matches. This CDR3 has 14 amino acids. Germline V CDR1 and CDR2: SGHAT, FQNNGV. CDR3 DNA: TGTGCCAGCAGCTTAGTGGGAGGGTTCGGGGAGCAGTACTTC. Translating it yields CASSLVGGFGEQYF.

This clonotype showed up just a few times. The chain combines TRBV5-1 with TRBJ2-7, with 9 positions matching TRBD1. CDR1 is SGHRS, CDR2 YFSETQ, per germline. V dropped 0 bases and J dropped 0; count of bases not matched to a gene: 4. The length of the CDR3 is 16 residues. CDR3 sequence reads: CASSLGQGVISYEQYF. CDR3 DNA sequence: TGCGCCAGCAGCTTGGGACAGGGGGTGATCTCCTACGAGCAGTACTTC.

This chain joins TRBV6-2 or TRBV6-3 and TRBJ2-3, with 14 nucleotides matching TRBD2. Germline trimming cut 6 bases from V and 0 bases from J; bases unmatched to any gene: 11. Germline-derived CDR1 and CDR2 are MNHEY and SVGEGT. The CDR3 has 19 residues. The DNA of the CDR3 is TGTGCCAGCAGACCCTTTCGGACTAGCGGGAGGTCTAGCACAGATACGCAGTATTTT. This encodes CASRPFRTSGRSSTDTQYF.

There are a few counts of this clonotype. The chain uses TRBV29-1 and TRBJ1-2, with 8 bases identical to TRBD1. The CDR3 consists of 14 residues. Germline CDR1 and CDR2: SQVTM and ANQGSEA. Losses at the gene ends were 6 bases for V and 7 bases for J; bases not matched to a gene: 13. The CDR3 DNA reads as TGCAGCGTCATTCAGTACCGGGACAGGCGTGGCTACACCTTC. It specifies CSVIQYRDRRGYTF.

This clonotype was counted once. The DNA for the CDR3 is TGCGCCAGCAGAGGAGGATCGAACACCGGGGAGCTGTTTTTT. As protein: CASRGGSNTGELFF. The V and J genes are TRBV10-2 and TRBJ2-2; D is perhaps TRBD2 (5 bases). The germline V and J ends were trimmed by 6 bases and 0 bases, with 8 bases remaining between them. Germline CDR1 and CDR2: WSHSY and SAAADI. This CDR3 has 14 amino acids.

Concerning this clonotype: Possible read error: a much larger clone is one base away. This chain joins TRBV29-1 and TRBJ2-3, with unresolved D. CDR3 length equals 13 residues. Germline CDR1 is SQVTM and CDR2 is ANQGSEA. Trimming took off 4 bases at V and 0 bases at J, with 8 bases between the two ends. CDR3 sequence: CSVGRLSTDTQYF. CDR3 DNA sequence: TGCAGCGTTGGCCGGCTTAGCACAGATACGCAGTATTTT.

The chain combines TRBV4-3 with TRBJ1-1, with 7 bases aligning to TRBD1. J lost 1 base, V lost 4 bases, and 6 bases had no gene match. Germline assignment: CDR1 LGHNA and CDR2 YSLEER. The CDR3 has 15 amino acids. In nucleotides, the CDR3 is TGCGCCAGCAGCCTCGGACAGGACTGGAACACTGAAGCTTTCTTT. Translated, it gives CASSLGQDWNTEAFF.

This chain connects TRBV3-1 to TRBJ1-2; D might be TRBD1 (5 bases). The CDR3 loop spans 16 amino acids. Germline CDR1 LGHDT, CDR2 YNNKEL (reference sequence). The V and J ends lost 0 bases and 2 bases respectively, with 13 bases between them. CDR3 bases: TGTGCCAGCAGCCAAGATAGGATAGCAGGGAACTATGGCTACACCTTC. Translation: CASSQDRIAGNYGYTF.

The rearrangement links TRBV4-1 to TRBJ2-5; D might be TRBD1 or TRBD2, each matching 6 bases. The CDR3 runs to 16 residues. Trimming stripped 4 bases from V and 4 bases from J, with 19 bases between. Germline loops: CDR1 MGHRA, CDR2 YSYEKL. The CDR3 coding sequence is TGCGCCAGCAGCCGGGCCAATTACGGGGGCACAGAGACCCAGTACTTC. Amino acids: CASSRANYGGTETQYF.

The V gene is TRBV6-2 or TRBV6-3, the J gene TRBJ1-2, with unresolved D. This CDR3 is built from 16 residues. The germline V gene has CDR1 MNHEY and CDR2 SVGEGT. The germline V and J ends were trimmed by 4 bases and 5 bases, with 20 bases remaining between them. The CDR3 bases are TGTGCCAGCAGTTCAGCTCAAAGGTTTAACAGATATGGCTACACCTTC. This encodes CASSSAQRFNRYGYTF.

This clonotype was seen a few times. The rearrangement joins TRBV13 to TRBJ1-5; the D is unclear. In germline, CDR1 is PRHDT, CDR2 FYEKMQ (reference sequence). Trimming pared 0 bases from V and 4 bases from J, leaving 13 bases between. This CDR3 has 16 amino acids. CDR3 region: CASSLGPPRPNQPQHF. The CDR3 DNA reads as TGTGCCAGCAGCTTAGGCCCCCCGCGGCCTAATCAGCCCCAGCATTTT.

This clonotype showed up just a few times. The J gene is TRBJ2-3, the V gene TRBV29-1; TRBD1 aligns across 10 bases. Germline CDR1 is SQVTM and CDR2 is ANQGSEA. V lost 4 bases and J lost 4; bases outside the gene matches: 8. This CDR3 has 15 residues. CDR3 protein: CSVAWGQGSADTQYF. In DNA, the CDR3 is TGCAGCGTTGCTTGGGGACAGGGGAGCGCAGATACGCAGTATTTT.

The chain recombines TRBV9 with TRBJ1-1; D perhaps matches TRBD1 (6 bases). Trimming cost V 5 bases and J 8 bases, with 13 bases left between them. The germline gives CDR1 SGDLS, CDR2 YYNGEE. The CDR3 sequence is 12 residues long. The CDR3 loop is CASRDSGTEAFF. The CDR3 DNA reads as TGTGCCAGCAGAGACTCCGGGACAGAAGCTTTCTTT.

The chain combines TRBV7-9 with TRBJ2-7; tentative D call: TRBD1 (6 bases). Germline CDR1 SEHNR, CDR2 FQNEAQ (reference sequence). This CDR3 has 18 residues. The germline V and J ends were trimmed by 4 bases and 0 bases, with 22 bases remaining between them. The CDR3, as DNA: TGTGCCAGCAGCTCCGCACCCGGGACACCTTTTAGCTCCTACGAGCAGTACTTC. Translated, it gives CASSSAPGTPFSSYEQYF.